The clone carrying this TCR beta chain was counted a few times. Its specificity is not known. The J segment lost 4 bases and the V segment lost 7 bases, leaving 14 bases of the junction unmatched. Germline V CDR1 and CDR2: SGHNT, YENEEA. This CDR3 is built from 18 residues. This record belongs to a study of T cell repertoires in cytomegalovirus infection. Study in general: It can be stated that public TCR beta signatures indicated CMV infection as well as a matching HLA type. The study, taken as a whole, reports: There were HLA-C-restricted CMV-specific TCR beta clonotypes dominating the ex vivo response. Identification of carriers of CMV plus the relevant HLA was achieved through cumulative public TCR beta family frequency.

One entry per CDR3 protein, called by TCRdb with MiXCR from the reads. The sample records 450,000 to 650,000 distinct CDR3 sequences, around 27% being singletons. The TCR was taken from a human donor in good health (CMV status not recorded). Some clones in this sample may be carry-over from other donors' samples. Sequences were obtained from PBMCs. The gene calls are TRBV11-3 and TRBJ2-1; 12 bases agree with TRBD2. The CDR3 bases are TGTGCCAGCACCCCCGAGGGTCTAGCGGGAGGGCCGTACAATGAGCAGTTCTTC. It specifies CASTPEGLAGGPYNEQFF.